The present T cell receptor (beta chain) was sequenced within a study of blood T cell repertoires in COVID-19. About the study: Sites in the United States, Italy and Spain provided acute and convalescent COVID-19 samples.

The data were produced by immunoSEQ multiplex PCR, yet TCRdb's version contains in-frame clones alone and is incomplete. The table has fewer than 110,000 clones, more than 70% seen once. Germline V gene sequence: CDR1 KGHDR, CDR2 SFDVKD. Unmatched junction bases numbered 8, after V lost 4 bases and J lost 3 bases. The CDR3 runs to 17 residues. J is TRBJ2-1 and V is TRBV24-1, with 10 bases matching TRBD1. This receptor was identified in a woman of 80 years or more in a cohort sampled during active COVID-19. The sample consisted of peripheral blood. The CDR3: CATSDTPGTGDYNEQFF. The CDR3, as DNA: TGTGCCACCAGTGACACGCCCGGGACAGGGGACTACAATGAGCAGTTCTTC.